This paragraph reports one TCR beta chain. Its antigen remains unknown. CDR3 length equals 18 residues. The germline CDR1 and CDR2 sequences are LGHDT and YNNKEL (reference sequence). The junction had 12 bases not matched to a gene; V was cut back by 1 base and J by 5 bases. The entry originates in a study of T cells in tumors after PD-1 blockade. Study information: Patients had no prior checkpoint blockade, systemic immunosuppressants, or anti-cancer therapy within 4 weeks. A subset received ongoing vismodegib 150 mg daily alongside anti-PD-1 therapy. Mean per blood sample: about 110,000 templates (about 21,000-290,000), some 36,000 unique clonotypes.

Regarding the study as a whole: Some novel exhausted tumor clones appeared in pre-treatment blood, suggesting peripheral recruitment.

TCRdb's copy holds only in-frame clones and misses some; the assay was immunoSEQ multiplex PCR. Among about 5,000 clones, around 83% were seen once, and the ten largest hold 48%. This TCR came from a human donor with advanced basal cell or squamous cell carcinoma (not recorded which). Specimen: PBMCs, collected after anti-PD-1 therapy. The rearrangement uses TRBV3-1 (or the pseudogene TRBV3-2) and TRBJ2-1, with 9 bases that match TRBD2. The CDR3 loop is CASSQALRERGVHNEQFF. CDR3 nucleotides: TGTGCCAGCAGCCAAGCGTTACGGGAGCGGGGGGTCCACAATGAGCAGTTCTTC.